Below, 9 T cell receptor beta chains from the same sample are listed, as sequenced in a study of OX40 agonist ivuxolimab in advanced cancers. Profiling relied on immunoSEQ multiplex PCR, and the TCRdb table lists in-frame clones only, not all of them. The data contain some 20,000 clones, around two thirds of them seen just once; the ten biggest clones take up 33%. The sequencing here drew on CD4+ or CD8+ T cells sorted from blood, taken in a trial of the OX40 agonist ivuxolimab. The source is an adult with an advanced solid tumor such as melanoma, head and neck, liver or kidney cancer.

This chain links TRBV14 with TRBJ2-7; no clear D gene. The germline V gene has CDR1 SGHDN and CDR2 FVKESK. The CDR3 extends over 14 amino acids. With 4 bases removed from V and 3 bases from J, the gap between germline ends came to 13 bases. CDR3 coding DNA: TGTGCCAGCAGCCCCTCCAGGCTGGGCTACGAGCAGTACTTC. Its protein product is CASSPSRLGYEQYF.

V gene TRBV6-6 combines with J gene TRBJ2-7, with D unresolved. The germline gives CDR1 MNHNY, CDR2 SVGAGI (reference sequence). Deletions cut 0 bases from V and 3 bases from J, with 6 bases between. This CDR3 is built from 13 residues. The CDR3 DNA follows: TGTGCCAGCAGTTACTCTAGGGACTACGAGCAGTACTTC. This translates into CASSYSRDYEQYF.

The chain links TRBV19 to TRBJ1-1; maybe TRBD1 (6 bases). The CDR3 is 13 residues long. Germline loops: CDR1 LNHDA, CDR2 SQIVND (reference sequence). V dropped 5 bases and J dropped 1 base, with 8 bases sitting between them. The CDR3 coding sequence is TGTGCCAGTAGTCTACAGGGGAACACTGAAGCTTTCTTT. This encodes CASSLQGNTEAFF.

Sample share makes this clone medium-sized (0.01 to 0.1%). The chain links TRBV5-6 to TRBJ2-3; the D gene could be TRBD1 or TRBD2 (5 bases each). CDR1 and CDR2 from the germline V gene are SGHDT and YYEEEE. The CDR3 contains 15 residues. V lost 1 base, J lost 2 bases, and 11 bases lay in between. CDR3 in amino acids: CASSLPEGYTDTQYF. CDR3 sequence (DNA): TGTGCCAGCAGCTTGCCAGAGGGGTACACAGATACGCAGTATTTT.

This clone was observed once. This chain joins TRBV5-6 and TRBJ2-7; D is perhaps TRBD2 (7 bases). Trimming took off 7 bases at V and 7 bases at J, with 18 bases between the two ends. The germline V gene has CDR1 SGHDT and CDR2 YYEEEE. The length of the CDR3 is 13 residues. CDR3 bases: TGTGCCAGCGGTGGCGGGGGCTCGTGGGAGCAGTACTTC. Translated: CASGGGGSWEQYF.

This clone was detected ten times or more. The chain uses TRBV19 and TRBJ2-1, with D possibly matching TRBD2 (5 bases). The CDR3 runs 14 residues. Trimming left V 5 bases short and J 1 base short, with 9 bases between. From germline, CDR1 is LNHDA and CDR2 SQIVND (reference sequence). The CDR3 loop is CASSPGNSYNEQFF. CDR3 sequence (DNA): TGTGCCAGTAGTCCGGGGAATTCCTACAATGAGCAGTTCTTC.

The CDR3 DNA reads TGCAGCGTTGAATCAACCGGGACAGGGTCCTACAATGAGCAGTTCTTC. It yields the protein CSVESTGTGSYNEQFF. The chain is built from TRBV29-1 and TRBJ2-1; TRBD1 aligns across 9 bases. The CDR3 contains 16 residues. The V and J ends lost 2 bases and 1 base, in that order; junction bases with no gene match: 6. CDR1 and CDR2 from the germline V gene are SQVTM and ANQGSEA.

The J gene is TRBJ1-1, the V gene TRBV6-5; D call uncertain. Trimming took 0 bases from V and 8 from J, leaving 19 bases between them. The germline gives CDR1 MNHEY, CDR2 SVGAGI. The CDR3 runs 16 residues. CDR3 nucleotide sequence: TGTGCCAGCAGTTACTCGGGTCATTTCCCCGGGGTGGAAGCTTTCTTT. This sequence encodes CASSYSGHFPGVEAFF.

The chain is built from TRBV6-5 and TRBJ2-7; D is ambiguous. The CDR3 covers 13 residues. V was trimmed by 5 bases and J by 2 bases, leaving 10 bases between them. In germline, CDR1 is MNHEY, CDR2 SVGAGI. The CDR3 spells CASSLSWTYEQYF. As DNA, the CDR3 is TGTGCCAGCAGTCTTAGCTGGACCTACGAGCAGTACTTC.